Reported below is one TCR beta chain. These data come from a study of cytomegalovirus exposure and HLA in healthy donors. The protocol was immunoSEQ multiplex PCR, while the TCRdb copy is restricted to in-frame clones and leaves out a portion. The repertoire holds 70,000 to 75,000 clones, with 85% to 95% as singletons. The CDR3 sequence is 12 residues long. Trimming cost V 6 bases and J 7 bases, with 10 bases left between them. Germline V lookup: CDR1 MNHEY, CDR2 SMNVEV (reference sequence). This sequence joins TRBV27 and TRBJ2-1; tentative D call: TRBD1 (5 bases). The receptor comes from a young woman in good health and CMV-seropositive. What was sequenced was PBMCs. In nucleotides, the CDR3 is TGTGCCAGCAGCTTGGGGCAAAATGAGCAGTTCTTC. It codes for CASSLGQNEQFF.